The subject of this entry is one TCR beta chain. Only in-frame clones appear in the TCRdb table, and some are missing; sequencing was by immunoSEQ multiplex PCR. The sample carries some 150,000 clones, almost 90% recorded once. This entry belongs to a study of T cell responses to AZD1222 COVID-19 vaccine. This clonotype was obtained from an adult in good health. The specimen was peripheral blood, collected on day 0 of AZD1222 vaccination.

This chain's CDR3 is CASSLGDRAYGYTF. The DNA of the CDR3 is TGTGCCAGCAGCTTGGGGGACAGGGCCTATGGCTACACCTTC. The chain joins TRBV5-6 to TRBJ1-2; 9 bases match TRBD1. Germline V gives CDR1 SGHDT, CDR2 YYEEEE. This CDR3 comprises 14 residues. J gave up 4 bases and V 0 bases, and 1 base lay outside the gene matches.